The clone carrying this T cell receptor (beta chain) was detected many times. Germline V CDR1 and CDR2: SGHTA, FQGNSA. The CDR3 length is 16 residues. Trimming stripped 5 bases from V and 6 bases from J, with 20 bases between. This sample was included in a study of low-dose radiotherapy and immunotherapy resistance in tumors. Study in general: Intravenous administration to patients comprised nivolumab at 240 mg every two weeks and ipilimumab at 1 mg/kg every six weeks. Every two weeks, one day ahead of radiation and immunotherapy, cyclophosphamide 200 mg/m2 was given (intravenously).

TRAV- and TRBV-specific primers primed first-strand cDNA, covering alpha and beta chains. The authors amplified TCRs for about 18 PCR cycles with a constant-region primer and a V-primer adapter. In vitro transcription amplified isolated mRNA. TCRdb re-called the reads with MiXCR, one entry per CDR3 protein. Of about 64,000 distinct CDR3 sequences listed, 26% are singletons. Time point in this sample: before trial treatment. Administered to the donors were nivolumab, ipilimumab, aspirin, low-dose cyclophosphamide and low-dose radiotherapy. The chain combines TRBV7-2 with TRBJ1-5; possible D gene TRBD1, 5 bases. The source is a male donor with rectosigmoid adenocarcinoma. The sample here was PBMCs, taken before treatment. The CDR3 is CASSPRGASSGQPQHF. CDR3 coding DNA: TGTGCCAGCAGCCCGCGCGGGGCTTCTAGCGGTCAGCCCCAGCATTTT.